The 20 T cell receptor beta chains listed next were all sequenced from one sample in a study of beta chain features in type 1 diabetes. Reverse transcribing all isolated RNA meant expressed TCRB transcripts were sequenced. Libraries were prepared by immunoSEQ multiplex PCR; TCRdb keeps only in-frame clonotypes and omits some of them. The repertoire has a few hundred thousand clones, 8% to 13% of them found once; the top ten carry 0.015% to 0.02%. The source material was naive CD4+ T cells from blood. The receptors shown here come from a woman in her 30s in good health.

There are a few counts of this clone. CDR3 nucleotide sequence: TGTGCCAGCGGAGGCAGCCTAGTATCCGGCGGGGAGCTGTTTTTT. It codes for CASGGSLVSGGELFF. The chain couples TRBV2 to TRBJ2-2, with D possibly matching TRBD2 (5 bases). V lost 8 bases to trimming and J lost 7 bases, with 20 bases between them. Germline V lookup: CDR1 SNHLY, CDR2 FYNNEI. This CDR3 region has 15 residues.

The sample holds a few counts of this clone. The chain joins TRBV19 to TRBJ1-1; D may be TRBD1 (6 bases). Germline CDR1 LNHDA, CDR2 SQIVND (reference sequence). The CDR3 length is 13 residues. Trimming removed 7 bases from V and 6 bases from J, with 15 bases in between. CDR3 DNA: TGTGCCAGTAAATTTTCGGGGGGCTCTGAAGCTTTCTTT. It encodes CASKFSGGSEAFF.

The gene calls are TRBV5-6 and TRBJ2-3; TRBD1 matches 8 bases. The V segment lost 4 bases and the J segment 1 base; nucleotides outside the gene matches: 8. CDR1 and CDR2 (germline): SGHDT, YYEEEE. This CDR3 is 16 amino acids long. CDR3 coding DNA: TGTGCCAGCAGCGGAAGACAGGGGCCGGGCACAGATACGCAGTATTTT. It yields the protein CASSGRQGPGTDTQYF.

The V gene is TRBV11-1, the J gene TRBJ1-2, with 10 bases aligning to TRBD1. V was clipped by 5 bases and J by 8 bases; unmatched bases: 11. Germline V CDR1 and CDR2: SGHAT, FQDESV (reference sequence). The CDR3 spans 15 residues. The CDR3 coding sequence is TGTGCCAGCAGCCGATCGGGACAGGGGACACGCGGCTACACCTTC. The encoded protein is CASSRSGQGTRGYTF. The full variable domain, its missing parts supplied by reference TRBV11-1 and TRBJ1-2, is EAEVAQSPRYKITEKSQAVAFWCDPISGHATLYWYRQILGQGPELLVQFQDESVVDDSQLPKDRFSAERLKGVDSTLKIQPAELGDSAMYLCASSRSGQGTRGYTFGSGTRLTVV.

This clone has just a few counts. The J gene is TRBJ1-2, the V gene TRBV28; D unresolved. Germline values: CDR1 MDHEN, CDR2 SYDVKM. CDR3 length equals 15 residues. V lost 5 bases, J lost 3 bases, and 16 bases lay in between. Written as DNA, the CDR3 is TGTGCCAGCAGTCGGGTCGGGGTGAGGCACTATGGCTACACCTTC. This sequence encodes CASSRVGVRHYGYTF.

CDR3 protein: CASRETSTGEQYF. The CDR3 bases are TGTGCCAGCAGGGAGACTAGCACGGGCGAGCAGTACTTC. The chain has TRBV28 and TRBJ2-7, with 7 bases matching TRBD2. The J segment lost 6 bases and the V segment lost 6 bases, leaving 8 bases of the junction unmatched. The CDR3 covers 13 residues. CDR1 and CDR2 from the germline V gene are MDHEN and SYDVKM.

The CDR3 bases are TGTGCCAGCAGCCCCCCGACATACGAGCAGTACTTC. Protein product: CASSPPTYEQYF. The chain links TRBV6-6 to TRBJ2-7; the D is unclear. Trimming cost V 6 bases and J 4 bases, with 10 bases left between them. The CDR3 spans 12 residues. From germline, CDR1 is MNHNY and CDR2 SVGAGI (reference sequence).

CDR3 loop: CASSSPLAGGHNEQFF. CDR3 bases: TGTGCCAGCAGTTCGCCACTAGCGGGGGGACACAATGAGCAGTTCTTC. The gene calls are TRBV28 and TRBJ2-1, with 12 bases aligning to TRBD2. The trim removed 4 bases at V and 5 bases at J, leaving 6 bases unmatched. The CDR3 runs to 16 residues. Germline V lookup: CDR1 MDHEN, CDR2 SYDVKM.

This clone was detected a few times. Other DNA variants within this sample encode the same CDR3. The rearrangement links TRBV4-3 to TRBJ2-7, with 11 bases aligning to TRBD2. The CDR3 loop spans 15 amino acids. Germline CDR1 LGHNA, CDR2 YSLEER. V was clipped by 1 base and J by 2 bases; unmatched bases: 1. CDR3 loop: CASSQGLAGTYEQYF. The CDR3 DNA follows: TGCGCCAGCAGCCAAGGACTAGCGGGGACCTACGAGCAGTACTTC.

The chain combines TRBV7-9 with TRBJ2-5; 7 nucleotides align to TRBD1. V was clipped by 2 bases and J by 1 base; unmatched bases: 1. Per germline, CDR1 SEHNR and CDR2 FQNEAQ (reference sequence). The CDR3 has 14 residues. CDR3 nucleotide sequence: TGTGCCAGCAGCTTAACAGGGGCCCAAGAGACCCAGTACTTC. Protein product: CASSLTGAQETQYF. Full variable domain (remainder filled in from reference TRBV7-9 and TRBJ2-5): DTGVSQNPRHKITKRGQNVTFRCDPISEHNRLYWYRQTLGQGPEFLTYFQNEAQLEKSRLLSDRFSAERPKGSFSTLEIQRTEQGDSAMYLCASSLTGAQETQYFGPGTRLLVL.

This clone came up a few times. The chain has TRBV7-9 and TRBJ2-7, with a possible D match to TRBD2 (5 bases). Looked up from germline, CDR1 is SEHNR and CDR2 is FQNEAQ (reference sequence). This CDR3 is built from 12 residues. With 8 bases removed from V and 2 bases from J, the gap between germline ends came to 10 bases. CDR3 nucleotide sequence: TGTGCCAGCCAGAGCGGCCCCTACGAGCAGTACTTC. It translates to CASQSGPYEQYF.

The CDR3 DNA follows: TGCAGCGTCTCTTACAATGAGCAGTTCTTC. This sequence encodes CSVSYNEQFF. The chain employs TRBV29-1 and TRBJ2-1; D uncertain. With 6 bases removed from V and 4 bases from J, the gap between germline ends came to 4 bases. This CDR3 has 10 residues. Germline CDR1 reads SQVTM; CDR2 reads ANQGSEA.

This clone has just a few counts. The V call is TRBV4-3, the J call TRBJ2-2; 10 positions match TRBD1. CDR1 is LGHNA, CDR2 YSLEER, per germline. V lost 1 base, J lost 9 bases, and 8 bases stayed unmatched. This CDR3 contains 16 residues. CDR3 in DNA: TGCGCCAGCAGCCAAGCCTGGGACAGGGGATTGCGGGAGCTGTTTTTT. Amino acids: CASSQAWDRGLRELFF.

The J gene is TRBJ2-7, the V gene TRBV7-2; TRBD2 agrees at 9 bases. V dropped 6 bases and J dropped 2; count of bases not matched to a gene: 8. From germline, CDR1 is SGHTA and CDR2 FQGNSA. There are 15 residues in the CDR3. As DNA, the CDR3 is TGTGCCAGCAGTCGTAGCGGGAGTGCCACCTACGAGCAGTACTTC. It codes for CASSRSGSATYEQYF.

This clone was seen more than once but under ten times. The CDR3 loop is CASCEGRVTEAFF. The CDR3 bases are TGTGCCAGCTGCGAAGGCAGGGTCACTGAAGCTTTCTTT. V is TRBV18 and J is TRBJ1-1; a possible D gene is TRBD1 (5 bases). The CDR3 extends over 13 amino acids. V lost 7 bases and J lost 4, with 13 bases in between. The germline V gene encodes CDR1 KGHSH and CDR2 LQKENI.

This chain joins TRBV30 and TRBJ1-4; TRBD1 agrees at 7 bases. Germline loops: CDR1 GTSNPN, CDR2 SVGIG (reference sequence). With V trimmed by 7 bases and J by 0 bases, 5 bases remained unmatched. The CDR3 runs 14 residues. CDR3 nucleotide sequence: TGTGCCTACGGAACAGGGGCAACTAATGAAAAACTGTTTTTT. Its protein product is CAYGTGATNEKLFF.

This clone was counted between two and nine times. The genes are TRBV7-2 and TRBJ2-1, with 7 bases identical to TRBD1. The CDR3 loop spans 16 amino acids. V lost 3 bases and J lost 0; bases outside the gene matches: 5. Per germline, CDR1 SGHTA and CDR2 FQGNSA. The CDR3 coding sequence is TGTGCCAGCAGCTTCAGTAGGACAGGCTCCTACAATGAGCAGTTCTTC. Residues: CASSFSRTGSYNEQFF.

This clone turned up a few times. The rearrangement links TRBV19 to TRBJ2-7; TRBD1 agrees at 12 bases. CDR1 and CDR2 (germline): LNHDA, SQIVND (reference sequence). Trimming removed 5 bases from V and 7 bases from J; junction bases left unmatched: 9. This CDR3 comprises 15 residues. Here the CDR3 reads CASSQTGTGGREQYF. As DNA, the CDR3 is TGTGCCAGTAGTCAGACCGGGACAGGGGGCCGGGAGCAGTACTTC. Full variable domain (outside the CDR3, taken from reference TRBV19 and TRBJ2-7): DGGITQSPKYLFRKEGQNVTLSCEQNLNHDAMYWYRQDPGQGLRLIYYSQIVNDFQKGDIAEGYSVSREKKESFPLTVTSAQKNPTAFYLCASSQTGTGGREQYFGPGTRLTVT.

This clone turned up a few times. This rearrangement joins TRBV2 to TRBJ1-5, with D perhaps matching TRBD1 (5 bases). The germline CDR1 and CDR2 sequences are SNHLY and FYNNEI. The CDR3 covers 15 residues. Trimming cost V 6 bases and J 4 bases, with 16 bases left between them. CDR3 in DNA: TGTGCCAGCAGGCCCACGGGACTGATAAATCAGCCCCAGCATTTT. Protein: CASRPTGLINQPQHF. Drawing the rest from reference TRBV2 and TRBJ1-5, the complete variable domain is EPEVTQTPSHQVTQMGQEVILRCVPISNHLYFYWYRQILGQKVEFLVSFYNNEISEKSEIFDDQFSVERPDGSNFTLKIRSTKLEDSAMYFCASRPTGLINQPQHFGDGTRLSIL.

In this sample, this clone turned up a few times. The chain links TRBV7-2 to TRBJ1-2; D may be TRBD1 (6 bases). In germline, CDR1 is SGHTA, CDR2 FQGNSA. V lost 1 base and J 6 bases, leaving 18 bases between the germline ends. This CDR3 has 16 residues. CDR3 sequence (DNA): TGTGCCAGCAGCTTAGATTGGTTTGAGGGGGAACATGGCTACACCTTC. Translated: CASSLDWFEGEHGYTF.